The 13 T cell receptor beta chains below all came from one sample that was sequenced in a study of early T cells in non-severe SARS-CoV-2 infection. MiXCR, applied by TCRdb to the 5' RACE reads, yields one record per CDR3 protein. The table lists 65,000 to 75,000 distinct CDR3 sequences, approximately 13% of them singletons. The specimen was whole blood. The source of these receptors is an adult who was a healthcare worker with PCR-confirmed SARS-CoV-2 infection or an uninfected control (not recorded which).

The gene calls are TRBV5-4 and TRBJ2-4, with D perhaps TRBD1 (6 bases). The ends were cut back, 4 bases at V and 7 bases at J, with 15 bases in the middle. Per germline, CDR1 SGHNT and CDR2 YYREEE (reference sequence). The CDR3 is 14 residues long. DNA for the CDR3: TGTGCCAGCAGCCCGACAGGTCGCGCGAACATTCAGTACTTC. Translating gives CASSPTGRANIQYF.

The chain joins TRBV5-1 to TRBJ1-2, with TRBD1 matching 9 bases. V lost 4 bases and J lost 7; bases outside the gene matches: 5. The germline CDR1 and CDR2 sequences are SGHRS and YFSETQ. This CDR3 is built from 13 residues. The DNA for the CDR3 is TGCGCCAGCAGCCATGGGACAGGGAGTGGCTACACCTTC. Protein: CASSHGTGSGYTF.

This chain joins TRBV4-1 and TRBJ2-7; D is perhaps TRBD1 (6 bases). Trimming pared 4 bases from V and 3 bases from J, leaving 22 bases between. The germline CDR1 and CDR2 sequences are MGHRA and YSYEKL. The CDR3 extends over 17 amino acids. CDR3 residues: CASSPVLGHPRHYEQYF. CDR3 nucleotides: TGCGCCAGCAGCCCCGTCCTGGGACACCCGCGGCACTACGAGCAGTACTTC.

This clonotype was recorded many times. The rearrangement links TRBV20-1 to TRBJ2-7; 11 positions agree with TRBD1. This CDR3 has 14 residues. J gave up 5 bases and V 1 base, and 4 bases lay outside the gene matches. Per germline, CDR1 DFQATT and CDR2 SNEGSKA (reference sequence). CDR3 DNA sequence: TGCAGTGCTAGAGCCGGGACAGGGGGAAACGAGCAGTACTTC. Amino acids: CSARAGTGGNEQYF.

V gene TRBV7-9 combines with J gene TRBJ1-2, with a tentative D call TRBD1 (6 bases). V was cut by 1 base and J by 9 bases, with 18 bases left in between. This CDR3 is 15 amino acids long. CDR1 and CDR2 (germline): SEHNR, FQNEAQ (reference sequence). CDR3 protein: CASSLEGRDTKSYTF. Written as DNA, the CDR3 is TGTGCCAGCAGCTTAGAGGGACGGGACACCAAGAGCTACACCTTC.

Ten or more counts support this clonotype. The chain has TRBV20-1 and TRBJ2-1, with unresolved D. The CDR3 totals 13 residues. Germline V gene lookup returns CDR1 DFQATT and CDR2 SNEGSKA (reference sequence). Trimming left V 3 bases short and J 1 base short, with 7 bases between. In DNA form, the CDR3 reads TGCAGTGCTAGGGCCATATCCTACAATGAGCAGTTCTTC. Its translation: CSARAISYNEQFF.

Many counts were recorded for this clonotype. This chain uses TRBV20-1 with TRBJ2-1; 7 bases align to TRBD2. The germline CDR1 and CDR2 sequences are DFQATT and SNEGSKA (reference sequence). The ends lost 6 bases at V and 4 bases at J; junction bases unmatched: 12. This CDR3 contains 15 residues. The CDR3 sequence is CSAPSPRGDYNEQFF. The CDR3 bases are TGCAGTGCCCCCTCCCCCCGGGGGGATTACAATGAGCAGTTCTTC.

The chain recombines TRBV4-1 with TRBJ1-2; D is ambiguous. The germline V and J ends were trimmed by 0 bases and 4 bases, with 9 bases remaining between them. This CDR3 spans 14 amino acids. The germline V gene encodes CDR1 MGHRA and CDR2 YSYEKL. This chain's CDR3 is CASSQDPASYGYTF. The CDR3 region has the DNA TGCGCCAGCAGCCAAGACCCGGCCAGCTATGGCTACACCTTC.

The chain has TRBV5-5 and TRBJ1-5; TRBD1 is a possible D gene (6 bases). Germline loops: CDR1 SGHKS, CDR2 YYEKEE (reference sequence). V dropped 4 bases and J dropped 4 bases, with 9 bases sitting between them. The CDR3 contains 13 residues. The DNA of the CDR3 is TGTGCCAGCAGCCGGGACATTAATCAGCCCCAGCATTTT. It yields the protein CASSRDINQPQHF.

The V call is TRBV5-4, the J call TRBJ1-2; TRBD1 agrees at 8 bases. The CDR3 is made up of 15 amino acids. J lost 6 bases, V lost 0 bases, and 7 bases had no gene match. Looked up from germline, CDR1 is SGHNT and CDR2 is YYREEE (reference sequence). The CDR3 bases are TGTGCCAGCAGCTTGGCATACAGGGGGGTCGATGGCTACACCTTC. This encodes CASSLAYRGVDGYTF.

There are many counts of this clonotype. The chain joins TRBV11-2 to TRBJ2-1; TRBD1 is a possible D gene (5 bases). The CDR3 spans 16 residues. CDR1 and CDR2 from the germline V gene are SGHAT and FQNNGV. V was clipped by 3 bases and J by 8 bases, with 20 bases between them. In DNA, the CDR3 is TGTGCCAGCAGCTTTTCAGGGCGGTTTTTTAGGGATGAGCAGTTCTTC. This gives the protein CASSFSGRFFRDEQFF.

This clonotype has a handful of counts. The V call is TRBV29-1, the J call TRBJ2-7; D possibly corresponds to TRBD1 (6 bases). V lost 4 bases and J 2 bases, leaving 12 bases between the germline ends. The CDR3 contains 13 residues. Germline V lookup: CDR1 SQVTM, CDR2 ANQGSEA. The CDR3 DNA sequence: TGCAGCGTTGTAAAAGGACAGCCCTACGAGCAGTACTTC. This encodes CSVVKGQPYEQYF.

This clonotype was found many times. The CDR3 nucleotides are TGTGCCAGCAGCCCATCCGTGGCTTTGAACACTGAAGCTTTCTTT. Protein sequence: CASSPSVALNTEAFF. The chain combines TRBV11-2 with TRBJ1-1; unclear D gene. With 5 bases removed from V and 0 bases from J, the gap between germline ends came to 13 bases. The CDR3 consists of 15 residues. Germline CDR1 is SGHAT and CDR2 is FQNNGV.